The clone carrying this T cell receptor (beta chain) rates as medium-sized (0.01 to 0.1%). Germline V lookup: CDR1 MGHDK, CDR2 SYGVNS. The V and J ends lost 5 bases and 6 bases, in that order; junction bases with no gene match: 8. This CDR3 spans 14 amino acids. MiXCR, applied by TCRdb to the RT-PCR reads, yields one record per CDR3 protein. The profile shows about 680,000 distinct CDR3 sequences, 13% to 15% of them singletons. The TCR comes from a female donor in good health, serving as a healthy control. The specimen was memory CD4+ T cells from blood. The chain has TRBV25-1 and TRBJ2-7; 9 bases match TRBD1. The CDR3 region has the DNA TGTGCCAGCAGTCTCGGGACAGGGTCGCGCGAGCAGTACTTC. It translates to CASSLGTGSREQYF.